What follows are 10 T cell receptor beta chains derived from one specimen sequenced in a study of blood T cells in healthy people across ages. It was with a sample-barcoded 5' primer and a J-beta primer mix that a second PCR of roughly 7 to 11 cycles was run. One entry per CDR3 protein results from TCRdb running MiXCR on the 5' RACE reads. Of some 1.7 million distinct CDR3 sequences listed, under 30% were seen once; the top ten hold 7.7%. The sample consisted of blood. These receptors were taken from a woman aged 25 to 39 in good health.

The V and J genes are TRBV5-1 and TRBJ2-5, with 7 bases identical to TRBD1. V shed 2 bases, J shed 0 bases, and the junction held 10 bases outside the gene matches. The germline V gene encodes CDR1 SGHRS and CDR2 YFSETQ. The CDR3 is 17 residues long. In nucleotides, the CDR3 is TGCGCCAGCAGCTTTACCGGGACAGCGAATTACCAAGAGACCCAGTACTTC. This codes for CASSFTGTANYQETQYF.

The chain couples TRBV3-1 to TRBJ1-4; perhaps TRBD1 as D (6 bases). The CDR3 consists of 14 residues. Germline values: CDR1 LGHDT, CDR2 YNNKEL (reference sequence). The V and J ends lost 4 bases and 7 bases respectively, with 13 bases between them. CDR3 sequence (DNA): TGTGCCAGCAGCCCACAGGGAGATGGTGAAAAACTGTTTTTT. Encoded protein: CASSPQGDGEKLFF.

This clonotype was counted only a few times. The chain employs TRBV4-1 and TRBJ2-2; TRBD2 matches at 10 bases. The germline V gene has CDR1 MGHRA and CDR2 YSYEKL. V lost 2 bases, J lost 1 base, and 10 bases stayed unmatched. This CDR3 spans 19 amino acids. CDR3 in amino acids: CASSQSMDGLAVNTGELFF. CDR3 in DNA: TGCGCCAGCAGCCAATCAATGGATGGACTAGCGGTGAACACCGGGGAGCTGTTTTTT.

This clonotype was detected a few times. The chain combines TRBV7-2 with TRBJ2-3; tentative D call: TRBD1 (5 bases). The V gene lost 1 base and the J gene lost 8 bases, with 10 bases spanning the gap. The CDR3 totals 13 residues. The V gene's germline CDR1 is SGHTA and CDR2 FQGNSA. CDR3 sequence (DNA): TGTGCCAGCAGCTTAGGGAGACAGTCTACGCAGTATTTT. It specifies CASSLGRQSTQYF.

This clonotype showed up just a few times. The chain couples TRBV3-1 to TRBJ2-1, with D unclear. The length of the CDR3 is 12 residues. V was pared by 2 bases and J by 10 bases, with 9 bases between. Germline lookup yields CDR1 LGHDT and CDR2 YNNKEL (reference sequence). The CDR3 is CASSQLRNEQFF. Here the CDR3 DNA reads TGTGCCAGCAGCCAATTGAGGAACGAGCAGTTCTTC.

The chain is built from TRBV4-1 and TRBJ1-1, with 7 nucleotides matching TRBD1. CDR1 and CDR2 from the germline V gene are MGHRA and YSYEKL. V was clipped by 3 bases and J by 5 bases; unmatched bases: 3. The CDR3 contains 13 residues. The CDR3 DNA is TGCGCCAGCAGCCATGAACAGGGGACTGAAGCTTTCTTT. Translation gives CASSHEQGTEAFF.

In the case of this clonotype: A much larger clone is a single base away; this may be a read error. The rearrangement joins TRBV20-1 to TRBJ2-5; D might be TRBD1 (6 bases). This CDR3 comprises 14 residues. Looked up from germline, CDR1 is DFQATT and CDR2 is SNEGSKA (reference sequence). CDR3 DNA sequence: TGCAGTGCTAGAGTTGGGGCTAGGACAGAGACCCAGGACTTC. Its translation is CSARVGARTETQDF.

In its sample, this clonotype was seen a few times. The rearrangement uses TRBV11-2 and TRBJ1-1; 7 bases align to TRBD1. CDR3 size: 15 residues. CDR1 and CDR2 (germline): SGHAT, FQNNGV. The V gene end was trimmed by 3 bases and the J gene end by 5 bases; junction bases not matched to a gene: 9. CDR3 nucleotide sequence: TGTGCCAGCAGCTTTGGGGGACAGAAGAAGACTGAAGCTTTCTTT. This encodes CASSFGGQKKTEAFF. The whole variable domain, remainder taken from reference TRBV11-2 and TRBJ1-1, is EAGVAQSPRYKIIEKRQSVAFWCNPISGHATLYWYQQILGQGPKLLIQFQNNGVVDDSQLPKDRFSAERLKGVDSTLKIQPAKLEDSAVYLCASSFGGQKKTEAFFGQGTRLTVV.

The CDR3 protein is CSVRTGGFRETQYF. CDR3 DNA: TGCAGTGTTCGAACAGGGGGCTTTCGGGAGACCCAGTACTTC. The chain employs TRBV20-1 and TRBJ2-5, with TRBD1 identical over 9 bases. Germline assignment: CDR1 DFQATT and CDR2 SNEGSKA (reference sequence). V was pared by 7 bases and J by 5 bases, with 11 bases of the junction left unmatched. The CDR3 spans 14 residues.

This chain connects TRBV5-1 to TRBJ2-2; tentatively, D is TRBD2 (5 bases). The CDR3 is 16 amino acids. With 4 bases removed from V and 1 base from J, the gap between germline ends came to 14 bases. The germline V gene encodes CDR1 SGHRS and CDR2 YFSETQ. The CDR3, as DNA: TGCGCCAGCAGCCCGGAGGTCAGGATGAACACCGGGGAGCTGTTTTTT. Its translation: CASSPEVRMNTGELFF.